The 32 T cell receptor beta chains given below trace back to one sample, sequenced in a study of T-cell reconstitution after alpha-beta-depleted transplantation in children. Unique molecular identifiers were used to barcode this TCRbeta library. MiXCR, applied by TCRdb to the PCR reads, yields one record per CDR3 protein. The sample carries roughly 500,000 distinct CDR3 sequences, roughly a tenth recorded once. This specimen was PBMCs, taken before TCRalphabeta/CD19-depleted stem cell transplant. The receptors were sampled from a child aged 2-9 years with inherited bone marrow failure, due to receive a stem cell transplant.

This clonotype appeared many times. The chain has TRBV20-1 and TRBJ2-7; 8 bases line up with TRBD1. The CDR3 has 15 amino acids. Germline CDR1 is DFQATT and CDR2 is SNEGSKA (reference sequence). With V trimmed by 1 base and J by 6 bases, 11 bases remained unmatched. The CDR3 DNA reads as TGCAGTGCTAGAGGACAGGGGCATCAGGTGCGCGAGCAGTACTTC. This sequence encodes CSARGQGHQVREQYF.

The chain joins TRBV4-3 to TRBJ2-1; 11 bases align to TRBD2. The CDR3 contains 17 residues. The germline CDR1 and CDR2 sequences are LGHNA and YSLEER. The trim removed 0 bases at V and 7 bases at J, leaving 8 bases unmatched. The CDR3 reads CASSQDRASGRWNEQFF. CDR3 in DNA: TGCGCCAGCAGCCAAGATCGGGCTAGCGGGAGGTGGAATGAGCAGTTCTTC.

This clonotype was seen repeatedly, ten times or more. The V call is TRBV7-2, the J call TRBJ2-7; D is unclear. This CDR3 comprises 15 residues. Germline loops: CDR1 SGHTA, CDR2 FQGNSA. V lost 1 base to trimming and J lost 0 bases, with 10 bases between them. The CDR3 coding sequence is TGTGCCAGCAGCTTAGTAATGGGGTCCTCCTACGAGCAGTACTTC. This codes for CASSLVMGSSYEQYF.

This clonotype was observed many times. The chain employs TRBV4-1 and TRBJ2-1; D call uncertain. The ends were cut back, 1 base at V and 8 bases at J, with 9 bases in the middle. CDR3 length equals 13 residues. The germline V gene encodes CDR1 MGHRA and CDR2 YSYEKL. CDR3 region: CASSQGTIDEQFF. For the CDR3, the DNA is TGCGCCAGCAGCCAAGGAACAATAGATGAGCAGTTCTTC.

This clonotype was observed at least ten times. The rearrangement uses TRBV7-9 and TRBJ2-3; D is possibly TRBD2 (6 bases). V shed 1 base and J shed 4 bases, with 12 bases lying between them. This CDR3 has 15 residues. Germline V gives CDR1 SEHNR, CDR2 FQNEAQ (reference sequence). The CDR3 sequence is CASSLGSGRADTQYF. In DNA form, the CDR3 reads TGTGCCAGCAGCTTAGGTAGCGGTCGTGCAGATACGCAGTATTTT.

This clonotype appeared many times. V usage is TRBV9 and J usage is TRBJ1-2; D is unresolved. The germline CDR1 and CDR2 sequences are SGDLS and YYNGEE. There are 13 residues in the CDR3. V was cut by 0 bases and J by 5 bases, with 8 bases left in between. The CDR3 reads CASSVDSQYGYTF. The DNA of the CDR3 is TGTGCCAGCAGCGTAGATAGCCAGTATGGCTACACCTTC.

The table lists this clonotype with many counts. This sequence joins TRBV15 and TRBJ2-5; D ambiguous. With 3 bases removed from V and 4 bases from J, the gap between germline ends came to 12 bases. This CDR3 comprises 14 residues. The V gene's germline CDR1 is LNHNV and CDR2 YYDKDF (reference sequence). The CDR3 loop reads CATSRGIAGETQYF. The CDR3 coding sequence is TGTGCCACCAGCAGGGGCATAGCCGGAGAGACCCAGTACTTC. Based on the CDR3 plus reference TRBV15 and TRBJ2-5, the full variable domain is DAMVIQNPRYQVTQFGKPVTLSCSQTLNHNVMYWYQQKSSQAPKLLFHYYDKDFNNEADTPDNFQSRRPNTSFCFLDIRSPGLGDTAMYLCATSRGIAGETQYFGPGTRLLVL.

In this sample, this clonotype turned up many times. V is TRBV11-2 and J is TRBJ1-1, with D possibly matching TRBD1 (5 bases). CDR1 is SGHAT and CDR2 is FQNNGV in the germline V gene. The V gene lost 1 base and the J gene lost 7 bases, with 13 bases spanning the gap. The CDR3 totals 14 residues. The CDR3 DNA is TGTGCCAGCAGCTTAGGAGGCGGGGGGAGTGAAGCTTTCTTT. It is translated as CASSLGGGGSEAFF.

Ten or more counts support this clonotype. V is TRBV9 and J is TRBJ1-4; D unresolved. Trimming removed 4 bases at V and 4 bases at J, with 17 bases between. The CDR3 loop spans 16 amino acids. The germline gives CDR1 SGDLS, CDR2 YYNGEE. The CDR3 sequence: CASSPRGEADNEKLFF. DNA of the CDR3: TGTGCCAGCAGCCCACGCGGGGAGGCGGATAATGAAAAACTGTTTTTT.

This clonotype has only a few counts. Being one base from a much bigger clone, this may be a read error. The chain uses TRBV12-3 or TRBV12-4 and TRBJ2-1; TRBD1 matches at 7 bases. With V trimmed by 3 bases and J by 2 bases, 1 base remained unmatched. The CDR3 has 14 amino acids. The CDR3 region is CASSLGQTYNEQFF. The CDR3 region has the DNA TGTGCCAGCAGTTTGGGACAGACCTACAATGAGCAGTTCTTC.

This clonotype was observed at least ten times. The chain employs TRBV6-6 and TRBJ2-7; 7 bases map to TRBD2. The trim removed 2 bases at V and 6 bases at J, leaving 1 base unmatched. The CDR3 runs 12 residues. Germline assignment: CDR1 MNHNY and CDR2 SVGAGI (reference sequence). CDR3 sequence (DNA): TGTGCCAGCAGTTACGGGGGGGGCGAGCAGTACTTC. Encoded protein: CASSYGGGEQYF.

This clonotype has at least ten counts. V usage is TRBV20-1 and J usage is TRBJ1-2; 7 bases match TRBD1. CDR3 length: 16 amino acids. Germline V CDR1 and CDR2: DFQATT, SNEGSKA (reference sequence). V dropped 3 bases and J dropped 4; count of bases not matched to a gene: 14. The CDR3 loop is CSASRRGRPPGYGYTF. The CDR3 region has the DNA TGCAGTGCTAGCCGGAGGGGGCGACCCCCTGGCTATGGCTACACCTTC.

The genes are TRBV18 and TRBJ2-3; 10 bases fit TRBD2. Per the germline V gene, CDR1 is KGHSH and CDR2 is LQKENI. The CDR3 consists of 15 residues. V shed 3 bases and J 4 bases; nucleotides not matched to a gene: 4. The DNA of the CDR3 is TGTGCCAGCTCACCTCTACTAGCGGGATCAGATACGCAGTATTTT. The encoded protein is CASSPLLAGSDTQYF. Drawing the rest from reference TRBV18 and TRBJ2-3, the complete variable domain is NAGVMQNPRHLVRRRGQEARLRCSPMKGHSHVYWYRQLPEEGLKFMVYLQKENIIDESGMPKERFSAEFPKEGPSILRIQQVVRGDSAAYFCASSPLLAGSDTQYFGPGTRLTVL.

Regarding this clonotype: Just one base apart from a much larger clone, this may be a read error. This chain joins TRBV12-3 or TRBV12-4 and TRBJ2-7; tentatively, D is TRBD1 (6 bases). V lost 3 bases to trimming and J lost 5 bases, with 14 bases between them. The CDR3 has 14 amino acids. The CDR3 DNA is TGTGCCAGCAGTTTTCGGCAGGGGCGCGACGAGCAGTACTTC. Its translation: CASSFRQGRDEQYF.

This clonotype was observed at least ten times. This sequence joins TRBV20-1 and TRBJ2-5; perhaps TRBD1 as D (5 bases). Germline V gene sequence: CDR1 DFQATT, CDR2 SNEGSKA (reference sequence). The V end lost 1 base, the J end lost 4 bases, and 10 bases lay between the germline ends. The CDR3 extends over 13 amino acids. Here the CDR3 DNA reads TGCAGTGCTAGAGGGGGCACCTCAGAGACCCAGTACTTC. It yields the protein CSARGGTSETQYF.

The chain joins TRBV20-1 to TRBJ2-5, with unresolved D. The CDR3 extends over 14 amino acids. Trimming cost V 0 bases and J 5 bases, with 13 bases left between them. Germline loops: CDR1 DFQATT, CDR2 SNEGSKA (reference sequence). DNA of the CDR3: TGCAGTGCTAGAGATGGGGTAGCACAGGAGACCCAGTACTTC. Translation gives CSARDGVAQETQYF.

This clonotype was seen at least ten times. The chain's CDR3 is CASYRAGDPDGTQYF. The CDR3 nucleotides read TGTGCCAGCTATCGAGCGGGGGACCCAGATGGGACCCAGTACTTC. This rearrangement joins TRBV3-1 to TRBJ2-5; 8 bases align to TRBD2. Germline V gene data show CDR1 as LGHDT and CDR2 as YNNKEL (reference sequence). The CDR3 is made up of 15 amino acids. V was clipped by 8 bases and J by 7 bases; unmatched bases: 15.

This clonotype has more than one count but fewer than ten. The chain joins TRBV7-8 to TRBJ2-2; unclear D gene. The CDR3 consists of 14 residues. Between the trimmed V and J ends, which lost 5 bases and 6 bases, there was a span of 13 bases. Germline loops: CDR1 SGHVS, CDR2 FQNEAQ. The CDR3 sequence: CASSPLINPGELFF. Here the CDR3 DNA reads TGTGCCAGCAGCCCGCTTATTAATCCCGGGGAGCTGTTTTTT.

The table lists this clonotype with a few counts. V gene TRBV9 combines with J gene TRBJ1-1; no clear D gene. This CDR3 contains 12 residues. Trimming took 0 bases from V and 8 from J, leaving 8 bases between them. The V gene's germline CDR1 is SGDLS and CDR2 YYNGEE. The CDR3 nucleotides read TGTGCCAGCAGCGTAGGGACTGGGGAAGCTTTCTTT. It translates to CASSVGTGEAFF.

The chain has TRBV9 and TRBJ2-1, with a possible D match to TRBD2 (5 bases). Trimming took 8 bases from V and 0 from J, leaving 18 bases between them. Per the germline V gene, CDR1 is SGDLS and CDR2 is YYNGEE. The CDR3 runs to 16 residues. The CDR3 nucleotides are TGTGCCAGTAGTAAGCGGATTTTGAGCTCCTACAATGAGCAGTTCTTC. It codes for CASSKRILSSYNEQFF. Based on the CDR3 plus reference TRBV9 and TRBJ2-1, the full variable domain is DSGVTQTPKHLITATGQRVTLRCSPRSGDLSVYWYQQSLDQGLQFLIQYYNGEERAKGNILERFSAQQFPDLHSELNLSSLELGDSALYFCASSKRILSSYNEQFFGPGTRLTVL.

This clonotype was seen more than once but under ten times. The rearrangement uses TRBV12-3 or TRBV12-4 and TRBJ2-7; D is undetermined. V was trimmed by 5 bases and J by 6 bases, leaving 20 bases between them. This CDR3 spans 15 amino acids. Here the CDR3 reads CASSPRTAPRSEQYF. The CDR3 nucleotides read TGTGCCAGCAGTCCTAGAACCGCGCCGAGGTCCGAGCAGTACTTC.

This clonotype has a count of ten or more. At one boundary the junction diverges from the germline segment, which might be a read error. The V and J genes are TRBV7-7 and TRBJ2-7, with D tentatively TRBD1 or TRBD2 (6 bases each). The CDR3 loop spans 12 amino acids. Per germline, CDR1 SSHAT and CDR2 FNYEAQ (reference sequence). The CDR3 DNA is TGTGCTAGCAGCCGTCGGGGGCACGAGCAGTACTTC. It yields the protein CASSRRGHEQYF.

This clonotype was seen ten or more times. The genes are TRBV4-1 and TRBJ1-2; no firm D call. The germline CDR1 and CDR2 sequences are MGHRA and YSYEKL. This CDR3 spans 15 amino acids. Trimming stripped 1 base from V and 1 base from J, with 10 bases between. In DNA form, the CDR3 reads TGCGCCAGCAGCCAAGGCGACGGTAATAACTATGGCTACACCTTC. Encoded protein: CASSQGDGNNYGYTF.

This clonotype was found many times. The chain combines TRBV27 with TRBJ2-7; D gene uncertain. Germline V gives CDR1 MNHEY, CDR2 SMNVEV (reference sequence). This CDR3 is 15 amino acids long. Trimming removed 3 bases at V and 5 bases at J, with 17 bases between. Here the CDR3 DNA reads TGTGCCAGCAGTTTTGCGCCTTTCCCCCGGGACGAGCAGTACTTC. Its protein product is CASSFAPFPRDEQYF.

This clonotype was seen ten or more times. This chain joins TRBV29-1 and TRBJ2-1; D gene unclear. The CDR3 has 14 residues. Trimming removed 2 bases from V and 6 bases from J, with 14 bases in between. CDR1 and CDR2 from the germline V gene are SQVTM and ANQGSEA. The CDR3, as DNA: TGCAGCGTTGAACTACTAAAAAGGGTCAATGAGCAGTTCTTC. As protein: CSVELLKRVNEQFF.

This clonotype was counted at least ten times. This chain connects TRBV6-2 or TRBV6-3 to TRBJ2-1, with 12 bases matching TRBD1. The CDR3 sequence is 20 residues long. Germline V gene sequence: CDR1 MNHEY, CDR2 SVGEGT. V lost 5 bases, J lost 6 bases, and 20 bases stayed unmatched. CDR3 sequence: CASSRGQGARRLAGANEQFF. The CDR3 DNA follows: TGTGCCAGCAGTCGGGGACAGGGGGCTAGGCGGCTAGCGGGGGCCAATGAGCAGTTCTTC.

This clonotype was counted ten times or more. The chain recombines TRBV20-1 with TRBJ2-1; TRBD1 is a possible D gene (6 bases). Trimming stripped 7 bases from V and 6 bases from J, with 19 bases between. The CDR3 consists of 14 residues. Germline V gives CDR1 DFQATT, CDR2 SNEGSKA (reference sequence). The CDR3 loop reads CSGNGQSPVNEQFF. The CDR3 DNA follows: TGCAGTGGTAACGGACAGAGTCCAGTCAATGAGCAGTTCTTC.

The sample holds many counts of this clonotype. The CDR3 DNA reads TGTGCCAGCAGGGGTTTGGACTCGCCTTCTCCCTACGAGCAGTACTTC. It is translated as CASRGLDSPSPYEQYF. The chain is built from TRBV7-9 and TRBJ2-7, with D tentatively TRBD2 (5 bases). The CDR3 runs 16 residues. Germline CDR1 SEHNR, CDR2 FQNEAQ (reference sequence). V gave up 6 bases and J gave up 2 bases, with 20 bases separating them. The complete variable domain, with remaining parts taken from reference TRBV7-9 and TRBJ2-7, reads DTGVSQNPRHKITKRGQNVTFRCDPISEHNRLYWYRQTLGQGPEFLTYFQNEAQLEKSRLLSDRFSAERPKGSFSTLEIQRTEQGDSAMYLCASRGLDSPSPYEQYFGPGTRLTVT.

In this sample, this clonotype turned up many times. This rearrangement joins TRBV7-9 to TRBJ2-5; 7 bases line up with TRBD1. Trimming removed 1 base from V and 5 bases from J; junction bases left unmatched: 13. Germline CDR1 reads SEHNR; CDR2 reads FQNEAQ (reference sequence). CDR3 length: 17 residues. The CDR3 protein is CASSLGLQGPPGETQYF. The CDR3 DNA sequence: TGTGCCAGCAGCTTAGGGCTACAGGGGCCACCAGGGGAGACCCAGTACTTC.

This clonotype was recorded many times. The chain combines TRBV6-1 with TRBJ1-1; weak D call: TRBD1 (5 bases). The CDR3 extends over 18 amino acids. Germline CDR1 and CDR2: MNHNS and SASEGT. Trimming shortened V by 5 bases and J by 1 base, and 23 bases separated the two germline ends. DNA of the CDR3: TGTGCCAGCAGTCCCATTCGGCCGGGACCGACACAGAACACTGAAGCTTTCTTT. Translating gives CASSPIRPGPTQNTEAFF.

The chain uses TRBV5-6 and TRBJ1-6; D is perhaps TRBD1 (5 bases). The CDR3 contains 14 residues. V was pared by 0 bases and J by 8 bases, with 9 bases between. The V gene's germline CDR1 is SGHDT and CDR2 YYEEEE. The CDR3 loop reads CASSLEGTDSPLHF. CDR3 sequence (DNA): TGTGCCAGCAGCTTGGAGGGGACTGATTCACCCCTCCACTTT.

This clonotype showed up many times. CDR3 sequence: CASTPEQGLSYNEQFF. DNA of the CDR3: TGTGCCAGCACTCCTGAACAGGGTCTCTCCTACAATGAGCAGTTCTTC. V and J are TRBV6-2 or TRBV6-3 and TRBJ2-1; tentatively, D is TRBD1 (6 bases). Germline CDR1 is MNHEY and CDR2 is SVGEGT. CDR3 length: 16 residues. The V end lost 7 bases, the J end lost 0 bases, and 16 bases lay between the germline ends.